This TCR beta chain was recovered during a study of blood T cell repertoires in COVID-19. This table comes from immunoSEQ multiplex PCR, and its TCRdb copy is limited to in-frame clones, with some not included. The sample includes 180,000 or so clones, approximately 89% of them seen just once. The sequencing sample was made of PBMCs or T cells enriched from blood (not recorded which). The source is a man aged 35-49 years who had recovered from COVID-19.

The CDR3 spells CASSEGWDSGGNTIYF. In DNA form, the CDR3 reads TGTGCCAGCAGTGAAGGGTGGGACTCTGGTGGAAACACCATATATTTT. The V and J genes are TRBV2 and TRBJ1-3; TRBD1 is a possible D gene (5 bases). CDR3 length: 16 amino acids. The germline gives CDR1 SNHLY, CDR2 FYNNEI. V was clipped by 1 base and J by 3 bases, with 13 bases between them.